Listed here is a single T cell receptor beta chain. Libraries were prepared by immunoSEQ multiplex PCR; TCRdb keeps only in-frame clonotypes and omits some of them. The table records about 170,000 clones, 93% of them present only once. The sample comes from a study of control samples from healthy donors and cancer patients. The CDR3 sequence is 15 residues long. J was trimmed by 7 bases and V by 2 bases; bases with no gene match: 9. Germline values: CDR1 KGHSH, CDR2 LQKENI. The receptor was isolated from an older woman in good health. V usage is TRBV18 and J usage is TRBJ1-2, with 8 bases identical to TRBD1. Sequencing was carried out using blood. The CDR3 here is CASSPGMQGAAGYTF. CDR3 nucleotide sequence: TGTGCCAGCTCACCAGGGATGCAGGGGGCGGCTGGCTACACCTTC.